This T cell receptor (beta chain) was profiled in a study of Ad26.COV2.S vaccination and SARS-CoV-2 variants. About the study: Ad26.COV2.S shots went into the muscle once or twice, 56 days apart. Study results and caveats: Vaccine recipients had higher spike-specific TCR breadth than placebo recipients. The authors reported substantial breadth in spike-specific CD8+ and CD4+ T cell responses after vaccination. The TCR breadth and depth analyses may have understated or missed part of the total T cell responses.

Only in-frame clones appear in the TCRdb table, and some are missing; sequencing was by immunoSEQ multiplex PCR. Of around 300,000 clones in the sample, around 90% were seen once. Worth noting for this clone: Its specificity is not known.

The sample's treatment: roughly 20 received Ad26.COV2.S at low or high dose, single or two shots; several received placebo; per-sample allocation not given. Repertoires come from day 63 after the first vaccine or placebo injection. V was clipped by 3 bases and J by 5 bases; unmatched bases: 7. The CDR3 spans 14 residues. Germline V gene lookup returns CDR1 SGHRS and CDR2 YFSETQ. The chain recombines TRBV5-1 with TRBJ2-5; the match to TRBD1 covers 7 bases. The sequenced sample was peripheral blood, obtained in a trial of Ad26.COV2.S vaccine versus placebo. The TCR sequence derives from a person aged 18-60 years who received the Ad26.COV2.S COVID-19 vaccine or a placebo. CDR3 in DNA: TGCGCCAGCAGCTCTGACAGGGCACGGGAGACCCAGTACTTC. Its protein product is CASSSDRARETQYF.